One sample yielded the 5 T cell receptor beta chains listed below, sequenced in a study of blood T cells in healthy people across ages. The use of a sample-barcoded 5' primer and a J-beta primer mix characterized a second PCR of roughly 6 to 11 cycles. TCRdb passed the 5' RACE reads through MiXCR, listing each CDR3 protein once. The sample lists 1,500,000 or so distinct CDR3 sequences, approximately 59% occurring once. The material sequenced was blood. The receptors stem from a man between 18 and 35 years old in good health.

This clonotype was seen once. This sequence joins TRBV10-3 and TRBJ1-4; a possible D gene is TRBD1 (5 bases). The CDR3 runs 12 residues. V gave up 5 bases and J gave up 11 bases, with 12 bases separating them. Germline V gene lookup returns CDR1 ENHRY and CDR2 SYGVKD. CDR3: CAISRGDGKLFF. The CDR3 bases are TGTGCCATCAGTCGGGGGGACGGGAAACTGTTTTTT.

This clonotype occurred once. The chain has TRBV4-3 and TRBJ1-2; the match to TRBD1 covers 8 bases. Germline lookup yields CDR1 LGHNA and CDR2 YSLEER. V was pared by 4 bases and J by 4 bases, with 5 bases of the junction left unmatched. CDR3 size: 14 residues. CDR3 amino acids: CASSPDRAAYGYTF. CDR3 DNA: TGCGCCAGCAGCCCGGACAGGGCGGCCTATGGCTACACCTTC.

The chain employs TRBV7-7 and TRBJ2-5, with D perhaps TRBD2 (6 bases). There are 18 residues in the CDR3. Looked up from germline, CDR1 is SSHAT and CDR2 is FNYEAQ (reference sequence). Trimming removed 0 bases from V and 5 bases from J, with 22 bases in between. The CDR3, as DNA: TGTGCCAGCAGCTTAGCGGGGACCCGGGCCCTTCGGGGGGAGACCCAGTACTTC. Protein product: CASSLAGTRALRGETQYF.

The V and J genes are TRBV25-1 and TRBJ2-3, with a tentative D call TRBD1 (6 bases). The CDR3 runs to 15 residues. From germline, CDR1 is MGHDK and CDR2 SYGVNS. V lost 3 bases, J lost 3 bases, and 13 bases lay in between. The CDR3 DNA follows: TGTGCCAGCAGTGACAGGGGCCGTAGTACAGATACGCAGTATTTT. This encodes CASSDRGRSTDTQYF.

This clonotype was recorded a few times. The V and J genes are TRBV20-1 and TRBJ2-4; a possible D gene is TRBD2 (5 bases). The assigned J gene may be wrong: the sequence end matches TRBJ2-7 better. Germline lookup yields CDR1 DFQATT and CDR2 SNEGSKA (reference sequence). The CDR3 contains 12 residues. CDR3 protein: CSASSVAYEQYF. Here the CDR3 DNA reads TGCAGTGCCAGTAGCGTAGCCTACGAGCAGTACTTC.